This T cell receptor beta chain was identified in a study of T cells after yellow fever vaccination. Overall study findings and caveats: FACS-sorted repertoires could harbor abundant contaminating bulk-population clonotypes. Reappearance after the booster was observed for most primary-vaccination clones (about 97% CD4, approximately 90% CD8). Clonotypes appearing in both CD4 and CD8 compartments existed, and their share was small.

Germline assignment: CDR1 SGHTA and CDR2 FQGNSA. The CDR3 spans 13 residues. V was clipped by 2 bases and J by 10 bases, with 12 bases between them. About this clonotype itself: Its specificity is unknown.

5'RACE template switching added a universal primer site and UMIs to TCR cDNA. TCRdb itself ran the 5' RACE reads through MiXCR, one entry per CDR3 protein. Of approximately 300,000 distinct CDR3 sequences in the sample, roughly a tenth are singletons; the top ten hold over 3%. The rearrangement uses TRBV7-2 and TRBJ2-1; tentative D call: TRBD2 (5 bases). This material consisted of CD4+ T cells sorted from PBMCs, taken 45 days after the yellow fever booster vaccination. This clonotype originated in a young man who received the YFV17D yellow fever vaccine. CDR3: CASSLLSGSEQFF. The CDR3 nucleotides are TGTGCCAGCAGCTTATTATCGGGGTCGGAGCAGTTCTTC.